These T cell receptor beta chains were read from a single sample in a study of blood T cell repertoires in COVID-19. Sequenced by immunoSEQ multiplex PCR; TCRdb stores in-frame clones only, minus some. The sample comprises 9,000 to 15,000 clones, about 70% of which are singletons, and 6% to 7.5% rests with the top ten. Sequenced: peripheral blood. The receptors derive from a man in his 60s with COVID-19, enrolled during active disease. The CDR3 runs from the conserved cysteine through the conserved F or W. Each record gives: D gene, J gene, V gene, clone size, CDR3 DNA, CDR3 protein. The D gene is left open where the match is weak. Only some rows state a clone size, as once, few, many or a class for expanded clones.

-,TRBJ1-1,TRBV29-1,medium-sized,TGCAGCGTTGTTGCCTCAATTTGGGAGCCTGAAGCTTTCTTT,CSVVASIWEPEAFF
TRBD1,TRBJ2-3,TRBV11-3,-,TGTGCCAGCAGTTCCAGGACAGGGGGAGGAGATACGCAGTATTTT,CASSSRTGGGDTQYF
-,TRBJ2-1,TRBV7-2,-,TGTGCCAGCAGCTTAGACCTACGGGGTGAGCAGTTCTTC,CASSLDLRGEQFF
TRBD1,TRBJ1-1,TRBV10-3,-,TGTGCCATCAGCGTACAGGGGACTAACACTGAAGCTTTCTTT,CAISVQGTNTEAFF
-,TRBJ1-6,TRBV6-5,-,TGTGCCAGCACGACCTCTGGGGGCCCAGTATCACCCCTCCACTTT,CASTTSGGPVSPLHF
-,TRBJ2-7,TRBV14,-,TGTGCCAGCAGCCAAGTTCCAGACTACGAGCAGTACTTC,CASSQVPDYEQYF
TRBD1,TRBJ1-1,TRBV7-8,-,TGTGCCAGCAGCCCAAGGACAGGGTCGAGTACTGAAGCTTTCTTT,CASSPRTGSSTEAFF
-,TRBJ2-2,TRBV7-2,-,TGTGCCAGCAGCCCCACGGGCGGGGCCGGGGAGCTGTTTTTT,CASSPTGGAGELFF
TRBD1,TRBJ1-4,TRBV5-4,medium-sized,TGTGCCAGCAGCTTACAGGGGAACGAAAAACTGTTTTTT,CASSLQGNEKLFF
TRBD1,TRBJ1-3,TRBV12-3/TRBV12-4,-,TGTGCCAGCGCAACGGACAGGGAGAACCGCTTATATTTT,CASATDRENRLYF
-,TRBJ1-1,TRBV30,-,TGTGCCTGGAGTCCAGGTCTGGGCGCTGAAGCTTTCTTT,CAWSPGLGAEAFF
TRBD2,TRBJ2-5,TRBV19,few,TGTGCCAGTAGTATTTGGGGGGAAGCGGGAGGGAAAGAGACCCAGTACTTC,CASSIWGEAGGKETQYF
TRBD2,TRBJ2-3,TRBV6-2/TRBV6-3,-,TGTGCCAGCAGTTACTCGAGGTATACTAGCGGGAGTGTGACAGATACGCAGTATTTT,CASSYSRYTSGSVTDTQYF
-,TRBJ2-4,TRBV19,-,TGTGCCAGTAGCCCAATAGGTCAGGGCATTCAGTACTTC,CASSPIGQGIQYF
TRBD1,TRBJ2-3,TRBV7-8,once,TGTGCCAGCAGGAGGGGGACAGAGTACACAGATACGCAGTATTTT,CASRRGTEYTDTQYF
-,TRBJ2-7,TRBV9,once,TGTGCCAGCAGCGTAGTCCCCGTGGAGGGCGGAGGATACGAGCAGTACTTC,CASSVVPVEGGGYEQYF
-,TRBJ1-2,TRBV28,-,TGTGCCAGCAGTTTAGCCGGGACAACCTCCTATGGCTACACCTTC,CASSLAGTTSYGYTF
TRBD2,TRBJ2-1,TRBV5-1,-,TGCGCCAGCAGCTTTGTACCGACAGTAACGGGACTAGCGGGAGGTTGGGTTGAGCAGTTCTTC,CASSFVPTVTGLAGGWVEQFF
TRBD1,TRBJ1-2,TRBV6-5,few,TGTGCCAGCAGCGTGGACAGGAACTATGGCTACACCTTC,CASSVDRNYGYTF
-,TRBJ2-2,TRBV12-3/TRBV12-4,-,TGTGCCAGCAGTCCCTCGAACACCGGGGAGCTGTTTTTT,CASSPSNTGELFF